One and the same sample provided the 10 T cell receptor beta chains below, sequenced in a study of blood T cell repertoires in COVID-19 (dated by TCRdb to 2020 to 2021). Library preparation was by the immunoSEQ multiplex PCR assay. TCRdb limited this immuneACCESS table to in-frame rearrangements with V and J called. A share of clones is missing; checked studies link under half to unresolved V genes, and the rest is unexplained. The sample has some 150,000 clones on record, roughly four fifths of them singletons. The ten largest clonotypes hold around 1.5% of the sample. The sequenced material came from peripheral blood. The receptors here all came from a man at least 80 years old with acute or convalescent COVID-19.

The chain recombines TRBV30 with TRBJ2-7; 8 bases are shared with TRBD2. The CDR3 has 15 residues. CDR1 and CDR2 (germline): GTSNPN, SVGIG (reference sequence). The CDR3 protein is CALSGGGGAAYEQYF. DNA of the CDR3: TGTGCTCTCTCGGGGGGGGGCGGTGCGGCCTACGAGCAGTACTTC.

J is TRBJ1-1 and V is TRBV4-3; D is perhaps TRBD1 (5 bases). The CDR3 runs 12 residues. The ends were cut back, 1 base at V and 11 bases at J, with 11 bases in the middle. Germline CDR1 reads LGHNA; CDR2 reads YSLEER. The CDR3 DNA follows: TGCGCCAGCAGCCAAGCGTCAGGGTCGGCTTTCTTT. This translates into CASSQASGSAFF.

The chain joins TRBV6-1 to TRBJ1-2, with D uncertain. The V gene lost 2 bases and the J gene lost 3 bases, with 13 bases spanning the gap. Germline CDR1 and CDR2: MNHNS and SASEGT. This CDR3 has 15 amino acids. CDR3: CASSEWPNQDYGYTF. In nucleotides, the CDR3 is TGTGCCAGCAGTGAATGGCCCAATCAGGACTATGGCTACACCTTC.

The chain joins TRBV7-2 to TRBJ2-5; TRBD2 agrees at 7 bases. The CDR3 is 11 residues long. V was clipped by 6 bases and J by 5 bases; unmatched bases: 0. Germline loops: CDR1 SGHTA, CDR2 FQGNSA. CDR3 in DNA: TGTGCCAGCAGGGGGGGGGAGACCCAGTACTTC. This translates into CASRGGETQYF.

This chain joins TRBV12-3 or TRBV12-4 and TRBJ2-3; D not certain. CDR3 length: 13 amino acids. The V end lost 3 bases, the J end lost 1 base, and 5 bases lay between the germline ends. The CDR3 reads CASSFYGTDTQYF. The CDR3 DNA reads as TGTGCCAGCAGTTTCTATGGCACAGATACGCAGTATTTT.

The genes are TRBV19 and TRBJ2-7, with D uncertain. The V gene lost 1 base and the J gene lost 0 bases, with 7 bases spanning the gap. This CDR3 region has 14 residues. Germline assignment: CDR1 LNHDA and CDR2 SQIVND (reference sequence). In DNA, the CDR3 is TGTGCCAGTAGTATAGGTCCAGTCTCCTACGAGCAGTACTTC. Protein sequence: CASSIGPVSYEQYF.

The CDR3, as DNA: TGTGCCAGCAGTGAAAGGCTTCCAGGGGACACCGGGGAGCTGTTTTTT. Amino acids: CASSERLPGDTGELFF. The rearrangement links TRBV6-1 to TRBJ2-2; D may be TRBD1 (6 bases). Germline V CDR1 and CDR2: MNHNS, SASEGT. The CDR3 sequence is 16 residues long. V was shortened by 2 bases and J by 3 bases, with 13 bases between the two germline ends.

CDR3 nucleotide sequence: TGTGCCAGTAGTATGCCGGGACACAACACCGGGGAGCTGTTTTTT. Its protein is CASSMPGHNTGELFF. V gene TRBV19 combines with J gene TRBJ2-2, with a possible D match to TRBD1 (6 bases). V lost 3 bases to trimming and J lost 2 bases, with 10 bases between them. The germline V gene has CDR1 LNHDA and CDR2 SQIVND (reference sequence). This CDR3 contains 15 residues. Together with reference TRBV19 and TRBJ2-2, the CDR3 gives the full variable domain: DGGITQSPKYLFRKEGQNVTLSCEQNLNHDAMYWYRQDPGQGLRLIYYSQIVNDFQKGDIAEGYSVSREKKESFPLTVTSAQKNPTAFYLCASSMPGHNTGELFFGEGSRLTVL.

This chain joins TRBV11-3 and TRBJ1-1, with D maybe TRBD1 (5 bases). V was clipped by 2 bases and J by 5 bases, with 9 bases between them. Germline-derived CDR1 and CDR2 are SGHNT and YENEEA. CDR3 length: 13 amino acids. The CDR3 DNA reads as TGTGCCAGCAGCTTACAACCAGGGACTGAAGCTTTCTTT. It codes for CASSLQPGTEAFF.

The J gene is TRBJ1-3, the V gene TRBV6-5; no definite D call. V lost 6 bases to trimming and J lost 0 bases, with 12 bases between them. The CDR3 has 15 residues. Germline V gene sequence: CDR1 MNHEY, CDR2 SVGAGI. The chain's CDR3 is CASRETPSSGNTIYF. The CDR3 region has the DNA TGTGCCAGCAGGGAGACGCCCAGCTCTGGAAACACCATATATTTT.